A selection of T cell receptor beta chains follows, all from one sample in a study of siplizumab effects on memory and regulatory T cells. The table came from immunoSEQ multiplex PCR; TCRdb's copy has only in-frame clones and leaves some out. This sample has some 65,000 clones, with about 90% found just once. Material for sequencing was Tregs sorted from blood. Receptor source: a human donor in good health. CDR3s include the opening cysteine and the closing phenylalanine or tryptophan. Each record gives: J gene, D gene, clone size, V gene, CDR3 DNA, CDR3 protein. The D gene is left open where the match is weak. Clone size appears in some rows only: once, few, many, or a class for an expanded clone.

>TRBJ2-7|.|.|TRBV5-3
TGTGCCAGCAGCTTGCGGCCAGGCGAGCAGTACTTC
CASSLRPGEQYF
>TRBJ2-4|.|.|TRBV10-2
TGCGCCAGCACAGTGGGGCGAGCCAAAAACATTCAGTACTTC
CASTVGRAKNIQYF
>TRBJ2-7|.|few|TRBV5-4
TGTGCCAGCAGTCCAGCGGGCCCCTACGAGCAGTACTTC
CASSPAGPYEQYF
>TRBJ1-1|.|.|TRBV19
TGTGCCAGTAGCAAAAAGACAGGAGCTCGGGGTGAAGCTTTCTTT
CASSKKTGARGEAFF
>TRBJ1-5|.|few|TRBV7-8
TGTGCCAGCAGCCCCCGGGTAGACAATCAGCCCCAGCATTTT
CASSPRVDNQPQHF
>TRBJ2-6|.|.|TRBV9
TGTGCCAGCAGCGCCCCTTTGGGACGCGTCTCTGGGGCCAACGTCCTGACTTTC
CASSAPLGRVSGANVLTF
>TRBJ2-3|.|.|TRBV9
TGTGCCAGCAGCTTAGCAACAGGGTTCGGAGATACGCAGTATTTT
CASSLATGFGDTQYF
>TRBJ1-1|TRBD1|.|TRBV9
TGTGCCAGCAGCGTAGGACCGGGACAGAGCGAAGCTTTCTTT
CASSVGPGQSEAFF
>TRBJ2-1|.|.|TRBV11-3
TGTGCCAGCAGCTACCGGGTACCTTACAATGAGCAGTTCTTC
CASSYRVPYNEQFF
>TRBJ2-2|.|.|TRBV7-9
TGTGCCAGCAGCTTATTGGTAGGGGCGGACACCGGGGAGCTGTTTTTT
CASSLLVGADTGELFF
>TRBJ2-1|.|.|TRBV20-1
TGCAGTGCTAGAGATCAGGCACAGCAGTTCTTC
CSARDQAQQFF
>TRBJ2-4|.|few|TRBV7-2
TGTGCCAGCAGCTTCCTGGGTGGCATTCAGTACTTC
CASSFLGGIQYF
>TRBJ2-7|TRBD2|.|TRBV9
TGTGCCAGCAGCGCTAGCGGAGGGACCTACGAGCAGTACTTC
CASSASGGTYEQYF